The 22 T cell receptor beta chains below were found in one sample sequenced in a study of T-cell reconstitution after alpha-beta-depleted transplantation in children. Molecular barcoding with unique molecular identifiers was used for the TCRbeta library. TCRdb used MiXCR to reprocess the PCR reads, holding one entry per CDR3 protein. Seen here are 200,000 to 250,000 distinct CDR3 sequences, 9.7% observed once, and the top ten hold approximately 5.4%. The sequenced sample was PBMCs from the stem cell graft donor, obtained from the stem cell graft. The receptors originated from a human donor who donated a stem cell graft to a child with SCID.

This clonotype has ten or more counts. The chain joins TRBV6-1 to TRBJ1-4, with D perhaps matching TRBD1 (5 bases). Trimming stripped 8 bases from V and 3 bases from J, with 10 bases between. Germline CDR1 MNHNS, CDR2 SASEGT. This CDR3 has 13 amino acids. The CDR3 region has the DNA TGTGCCAGCGGTGGGGGGGCTAATGAAAAACTGTTTTTT. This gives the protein CASGGGANEKLFF.

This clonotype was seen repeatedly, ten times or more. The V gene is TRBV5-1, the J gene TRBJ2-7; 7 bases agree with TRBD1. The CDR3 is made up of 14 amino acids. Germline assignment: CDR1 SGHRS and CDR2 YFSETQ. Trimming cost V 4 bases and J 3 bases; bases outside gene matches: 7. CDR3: CASSVRDSYYEQYF. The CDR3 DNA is TGCGCCAGCAGCGTACGGGACAGTTACTACGAGCAGTACTTC.

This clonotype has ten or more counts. The CDR3: CASSTGLTDTQYF. CDR3 sequence (DNA): TGTGCCAGCAGTACCGGCCTCACAGATACGCAGTATTTT. This chain links TRBV2 with TRBJ2-3; D ambiguous. Germline lookup yields CDR1 SNHLY and CDR2 FYNNEI. Trimming took off 5 bases at V and 2 bases at J, with 8 bases between the two ends. This CDR3 is 13 amino acids long.

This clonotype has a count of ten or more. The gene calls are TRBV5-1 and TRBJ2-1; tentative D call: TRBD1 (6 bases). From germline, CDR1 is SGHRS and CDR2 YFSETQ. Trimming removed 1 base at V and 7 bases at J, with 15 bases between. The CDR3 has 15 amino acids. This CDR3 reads CASSLWAGVGNEQFF. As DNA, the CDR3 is TGCGCCAGCAGCTTGTGGGCAGGGGTTGGGAATGAGCAGTTCTTC.

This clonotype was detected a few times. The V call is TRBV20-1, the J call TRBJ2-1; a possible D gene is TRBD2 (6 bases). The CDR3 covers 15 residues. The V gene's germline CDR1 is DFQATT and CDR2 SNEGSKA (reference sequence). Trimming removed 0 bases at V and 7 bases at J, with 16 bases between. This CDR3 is CSARDLQRGGNEQFF. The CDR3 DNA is TGCAGTGCTAGAGATCTCCAACGGGGAGGTAATGAGCAGTTCTTC.

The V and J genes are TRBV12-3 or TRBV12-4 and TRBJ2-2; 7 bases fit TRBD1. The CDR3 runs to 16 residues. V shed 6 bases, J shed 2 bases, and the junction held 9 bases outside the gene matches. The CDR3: CASSHRGSRNTGELFF. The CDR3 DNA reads TGTGCCAGCAGCCACAGGGGTAGCCGAAACACCGGGGAGCTGTTTTTT.

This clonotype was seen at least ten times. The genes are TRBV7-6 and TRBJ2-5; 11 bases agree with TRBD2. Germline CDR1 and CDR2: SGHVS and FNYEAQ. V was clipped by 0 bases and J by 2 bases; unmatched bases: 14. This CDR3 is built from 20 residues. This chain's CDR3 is CASSLALLSSGGPGQETQYF. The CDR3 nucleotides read TGTGCCAGCAGCTTAGCGCTGTTGTCTAGCGGGGGGCCGGGGCAAGAGACCCAGTACTTC.

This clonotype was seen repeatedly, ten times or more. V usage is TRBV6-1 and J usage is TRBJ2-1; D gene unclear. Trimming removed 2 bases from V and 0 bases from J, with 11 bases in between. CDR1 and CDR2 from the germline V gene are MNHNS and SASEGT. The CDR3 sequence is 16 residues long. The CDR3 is CASSERLQSSYNEQFF. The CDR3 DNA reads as TGTGCCAGCAGTGAAAGGTTGCAAAGCTCCTACAATGAGCAGTTCTTC.

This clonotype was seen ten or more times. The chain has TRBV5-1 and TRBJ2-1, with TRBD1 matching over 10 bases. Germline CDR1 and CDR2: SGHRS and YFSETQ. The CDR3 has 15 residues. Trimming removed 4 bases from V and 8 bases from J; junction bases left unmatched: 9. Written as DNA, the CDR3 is TGCGCCAGCAGCCGGCGACAGGGGGCTGTCCATGAGCAGTTCTTC. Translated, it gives CASSRRQGAVHEQFF.

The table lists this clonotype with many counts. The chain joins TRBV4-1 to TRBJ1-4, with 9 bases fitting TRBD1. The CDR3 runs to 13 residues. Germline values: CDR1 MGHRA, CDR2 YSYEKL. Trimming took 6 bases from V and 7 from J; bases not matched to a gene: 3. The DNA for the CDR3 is TGCGCCAGCAGGGTGACAGGGGGTGAAAAACTGTTTTTT. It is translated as CASRVTGGEKLFF.

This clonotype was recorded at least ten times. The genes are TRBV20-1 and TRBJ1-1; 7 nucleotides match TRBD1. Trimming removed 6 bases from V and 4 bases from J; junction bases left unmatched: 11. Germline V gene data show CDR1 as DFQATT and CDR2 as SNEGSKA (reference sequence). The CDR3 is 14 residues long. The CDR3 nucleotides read TGCAGTGCCCCCCCAAGGGGGCCAAGCACTGAAGCTTTCTTT. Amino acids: CSAPPRGPSTEAFF.

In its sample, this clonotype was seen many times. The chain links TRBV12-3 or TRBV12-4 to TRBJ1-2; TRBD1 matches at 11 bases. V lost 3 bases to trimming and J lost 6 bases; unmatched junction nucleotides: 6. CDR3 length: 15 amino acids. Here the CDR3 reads CASSFSAGQGDGYTF. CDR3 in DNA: TGTGCCAGCAGTTTTAGTGCGGGACAGGGGGATGGCTACACCTTC.

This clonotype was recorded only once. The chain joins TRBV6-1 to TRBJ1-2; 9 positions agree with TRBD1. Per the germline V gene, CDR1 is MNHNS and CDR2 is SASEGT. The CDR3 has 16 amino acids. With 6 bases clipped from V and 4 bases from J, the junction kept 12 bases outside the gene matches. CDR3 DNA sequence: TGTGCCAGCAGCCCCCGTACCCCGACAGGGGGCTATGGCTACACCTTC. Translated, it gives CASSPRTPTGGYGYTF.

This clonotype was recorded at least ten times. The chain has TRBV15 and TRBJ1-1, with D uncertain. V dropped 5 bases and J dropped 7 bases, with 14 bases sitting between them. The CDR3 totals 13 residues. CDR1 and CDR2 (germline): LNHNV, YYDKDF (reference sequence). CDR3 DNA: TGTGCCACCAGCGCGAGGGTGGGCTTTGAAGCTTTCTTT. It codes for CATSARVGFEAFF.

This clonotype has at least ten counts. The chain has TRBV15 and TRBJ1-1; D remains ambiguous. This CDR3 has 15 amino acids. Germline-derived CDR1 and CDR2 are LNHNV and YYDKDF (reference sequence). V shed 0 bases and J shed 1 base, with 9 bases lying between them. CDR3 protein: CATSREVGKNTEAFF. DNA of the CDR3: TGTGCCACCAGCAGAGAAGTAGGGAAGAACACTGAAGCTTTCTTT.

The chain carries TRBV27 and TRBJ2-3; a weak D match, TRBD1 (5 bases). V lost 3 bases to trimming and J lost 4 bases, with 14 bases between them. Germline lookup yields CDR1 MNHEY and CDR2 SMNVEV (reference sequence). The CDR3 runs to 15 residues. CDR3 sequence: CASSLQGRGPDTQYF. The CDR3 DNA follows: TGTGCCAGCAGTTTGCAGGGAAGGGGCCCAGATACGCAGTATTTT.

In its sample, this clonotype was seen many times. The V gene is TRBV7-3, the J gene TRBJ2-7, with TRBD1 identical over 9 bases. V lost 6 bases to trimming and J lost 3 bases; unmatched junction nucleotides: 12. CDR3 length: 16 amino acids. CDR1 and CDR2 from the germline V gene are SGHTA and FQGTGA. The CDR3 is CASSPSPGQGSYEQYF. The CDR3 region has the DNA TGTGCCAGCAGTCCGTCCCCGGGACAGGGCAGCTACGAGCAGTACTTC. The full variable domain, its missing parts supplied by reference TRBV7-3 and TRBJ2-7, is GAGVSQTPSNKVTEKGKYVELRCDPISGHTALYWYRQSLGQGPEFLIYFQGTGAADDSGLPNDRFFAVRPEGSVSTLKIQRTERGDSAVYLCASSPSPGQGSYEQYFGPGTRLTVT.

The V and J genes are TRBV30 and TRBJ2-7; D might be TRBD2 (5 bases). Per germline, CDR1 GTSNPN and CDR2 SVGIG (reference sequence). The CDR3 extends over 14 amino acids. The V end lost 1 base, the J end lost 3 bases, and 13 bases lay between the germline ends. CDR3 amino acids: CAWSGGRRRYEQYF. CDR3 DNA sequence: TGTGCCTGGAGTGGAGGGCGCCGACGCTACGAGCAGTACTTC.

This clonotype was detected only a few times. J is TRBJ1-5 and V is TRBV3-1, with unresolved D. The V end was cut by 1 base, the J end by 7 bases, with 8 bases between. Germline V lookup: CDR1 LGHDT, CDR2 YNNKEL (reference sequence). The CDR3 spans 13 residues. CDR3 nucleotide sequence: TGTGCCAGCAGCCAAGGATTTTGGCAGCCCCAGCATTTT. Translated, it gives CASSQGFWQPQHF.

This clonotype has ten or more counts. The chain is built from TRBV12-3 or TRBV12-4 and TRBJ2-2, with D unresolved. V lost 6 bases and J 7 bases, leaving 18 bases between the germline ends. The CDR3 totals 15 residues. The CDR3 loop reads CASSLTPPANGELFF. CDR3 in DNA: TGTGCCAGCAGCCTCACCCCCCCGGCAAACGGGGAGCTGTTTTTT.

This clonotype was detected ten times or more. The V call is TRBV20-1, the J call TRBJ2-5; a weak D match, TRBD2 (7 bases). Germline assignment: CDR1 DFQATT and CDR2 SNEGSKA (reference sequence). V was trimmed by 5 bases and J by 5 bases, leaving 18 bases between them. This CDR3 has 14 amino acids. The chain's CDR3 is CSALGGGPWETQYF. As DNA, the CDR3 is TGCAGTGCTCTAGGGGGGGGCCCTTGGGAGACCCAGTACTTC.

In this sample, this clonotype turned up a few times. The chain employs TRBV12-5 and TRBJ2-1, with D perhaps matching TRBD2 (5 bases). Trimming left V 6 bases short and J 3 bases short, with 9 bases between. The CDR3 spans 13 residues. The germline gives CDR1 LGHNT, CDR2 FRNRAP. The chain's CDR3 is CASGMSGYNEQFF. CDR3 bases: TGTGCTAGTGGAATGAGCGGCTACAATGAGCAGTTCTTC.